Below are 22 T cell receptor beta chains sequenced from a single sample in a study of T cell changes during pregnancy in multiple sclerosis. TCRdb's copy holds only in-frame clones and misses some; the assay was immunoSEQ multiplex PCR. Altogether some 38,000 clones are present, nearly 95% being singletons, with the ten largest covering more than 0.3%. Sequenced material: CD4+ T cells from peripheral blood mononuclear cells, taken after pregnancy. Every receptor here comes from a female donor in good health, enrolled as a control in a pregnancy study.

V gene TRBV2 combines with J gene TRBJ1-5; a possible D gene is TRBD1 (6 bases). The CDR3 loop spans 16 amino acids. Trimming shortened V by 0 bases and J by 0 bases, and 9 bases separated the two germline ends. The germline V gene has CDR1 SNHLY and CDR2 FYNNEI. In nucleotides, the CDR3 is TGTGCCAGCAGTGAAGCCTGGACAGCTAGCAATCAGCCCCAGCATTTT. As protein: CASSEAWTASNQPQHF. The variable domain in full, with the rest retrieved from reference TRBV2 and TRBJ1-5, is EPEVTQTPSHQVTQMGQEVILRCVPISNHLYFYWYRQILGQKVEFLVSFYNNEISEKSEIFDDQFSVERPDGSNFTLKIRSTKLEDSAMYFCASSEAWTASNQPQHFGDGTRLSIL.

The V and J genes are TRBV9 and TRBJ1-3; D remains ambiguous. This CDR3 contains 15 residues. V lost 4 bases to trimming and J lost 0 bases, with 11 bases between them. The V gene's germline CDR1 is SGDLS and CDR2 YYNGEE. CDR3 nucleotides: TGTGCCAGCAGCCCCAGTTTCTCCTCTGGAAACACCATATATTTT. Its translation is CASSPSFSSGNTIYF.

The J gene is TRBJ2-3, the V gene TRBV5-1, with D perhaps TRBD2 (7 bases). The CDR3 has 16 amino acids. V lost 0 bases, J lost 9 bases, and 20 bases lay in between. The V gene's germline CDR1 is SGHRS and CDR2 YFSETQ. CDR3 loop: CASSLASAGKGGTQYF. The CDR3 nucleotides read TGCGCCAGCAGCTTGGCCTCTGCGGGGAAGGGGGGGACGCAGTATTTT.

The chain employs TRBV6-1 and TRBJ1-1, with a weak D call TRBD1 (5 bases). The ends were cut back, 8 bases at V and 5 bases at J, with 12 bases in the middle. CDR1 is MNHNS, CDR2 SASEGT, per germline. The CDR3 has 12 amino acids. Here the CDR3 reads CASSFGGTEAFF. The CDR3 DNA follows: TGTGCCAGCTCCTTTGGGGGGACTGAAGCTTTCTTT.

The chain joins TRBV30 to TRBJ1-2; TRBD1 agrees at 7 bases. The V gene's germline CDR1 is GTSNPN and CDR2 SVGIG (reference sequence). V gave up 6 bases and J gave up 4 bases; unmatched junction bases: 14. The CDR3 loop spans 15 amino acids. The CDR3 loop is CACLPPGQPIYGYTF. Here the CDR3 DNA reads TGTGCCTGCCTCCCACCGGGACAGCCTATCTATGGCTACACCTTC.

This chain links TRBV10-3 with TRBJ1-1; 8 positions agree with TRBD1. Germline V CDR1 and CDR2: ENHRY, SYGVKD. The CDR3 has 13 residues. J lost 5 bases, V lost 3 bases, and 2 bases had no gene match. The CDR3 region is CAISEDRGTEAFF. The CDR3, as DNA: TGTGCCATCAGTGAAGACAGGGGAACTGAAGCTTTCTTT.

The J gene is TRBJ2-3, the V gene TRBV5-6; 8 bases agree with TRBD2. From germline, CDR1 is SGHDT and CDR2 YYEEEE. The V gene end was trimmed by 4 bases and the J gene end by 1 base; junction bases not matched to a gene: 5. This CDR3 has 15 amino acids. The CDR3 reads CASSEAGAGTDTQYF. The CDR3 bases are TGTGCCAGCAGCGAAGCGGGGGCGGGCACAGATACGCAGTATTTT.

As for this clone: This specimen includes other DNA sequences encoding the same CDR3. The rearrangement joins TRBV5-1 to TRBJ2-3, with D hard to call. Trimming took off 0 bases at V and 0 bases at J, with 5 bases between the two ends. This CDR3 is built from 14 residues. The germline gives CDR1 SGHRS, CDR2 YFSETQ. The CDR3: CASSLGHSTDTQYF. The CDR3 DNA sequence: TGCGCCAGCAGCTTGGGGCATAGCACAGATACGCAGTATTTT.

V is TRBV2 and J is TRBJ2-4; D might be TRBD1 (6 bases). Germline values: CDR1 SNHLY, CDR2 FYNNEI. V was cut by 6 bases and J by 1 base, with 10 bases left in between. The CDR3 extends over 14 amino acids. The CDR3, as DNA: TGTGCCAGCAGACCCAGGGGTGCCAAAAACATTCAGTACTTC. This gives the protein CASRPRGAKNIQYF.

The chain recombines TRBV11-3 with TRBJ1-3; 8 nucleotides line up with TRBD1. The CDR3 totals 16 residues. Germline loops: CDR1 SGHNT, CDR2 YENEEA. With 5 bases clipped from V and 0 bases from J, the junction kept 6 bases outside the gene matches. The CDR3 nucleotides are TGTGCCAGCAGCGTCAGGGGGCTAATCTCTGGAAACACCATATATTTT. It encodes CASSVRGLISGNTIYF.

The chain employs TRBV18 and TRBJ2-7, with 10 bases matching TRBD2. This CDR3 has 15 residues. V shed 1 base and J 1 base; nucleotides not matched to a gene: 1. Germline V gene data show CDR1 as KGHSH and CDR2 as LQKENI. The CDR3 protein is CASSPLAGGSYEQYF. As DNA, the CDR3 is TGTGCCAGCTCACCACTAGCGGGGGGATCCTACGAGCAGTACTTC.

V is TRBV5-6 and J is TRBJ1-1, with TRBD1 matching 9 bases. Germline CDR1 and CDR2: SGHDT and YYEEEE. V lost 4 bases and J lost 0; bases outside the gene matches: 4. The CDR3 is 15 amino acids. The CDR3 spells CASSIGQGMNTEAFF. In DNA form, the CDR3 reads TGTGCCAGCAGCATCGGACAGGGGATGAACACTGAAGCTTTCTTT.

The chain uses TRBV10-2 and TRBJ2-2; D not certain. CDR1 is WSHSY and CDR2 is SAAADI in the germline V gene. V shed 5 bases and J shed 1 base, with 11 bases lying between them. The CDR3 contains 15 residues. The CDR3 region is CASSKVLMNTGELFF. The CDR3 region has the DNA TGCGCCAGCAGTAAGGTACTAATGAACACCGGGGAGCTGTTTTTT.

This chain uses TRBV18 with TRBJ1-4; D is uncertain. This CDR3 has 13 amino acids. Germline V gene sequence: CDR1 KGHSH, CDR2 LQKENI. V dropped 2 bases and J dropped 5 bases, with 6 bases sitting between them. The CDR3 sequence: CASSPSGNEKLFF. The CDR3 bases are TGTGCCAGCTCACCATCGGGGAATGAAAAACTGTTTTTT.

This clone was picked up one time. This chain joins TRBV7-8 and TRBJ2-7; TRBD1 agrees at 10 bases. CDR1 SGHVS and CDR2 FQNEAQ come from the germline V gene. CDR3 length equals 15 residues. The V and J ends lost 6 bases and 0 bases, in that order; junction bases with no gene match: 5. The CDR3 here is CASSLTGGSSYEQYF. In nucleotides, the CDR3 is TGTGCCAGCAGTTTGACAGGGGGCAGCTCCTACGAGCAGTACTTC.

This rearrangement joins TRBV25-1 to TRBJ2-1; D unclear. V lost 2 bases, J lost 0 bases, and 8 bases lay in between. The CDR3 spans 15 residues. CDR1 is MGHDK, CDR2 SYGVNS, per germline. The CDR3 DNA is TGTGCCAGCAGTGAACACGTGAGCTCCTACAATGAGCAGTTCTTC. This gives the protein CASSEHVSSYNEQFF.

The chain joins TRBV7-8 to TRBJ2-3; tentatively, D is TRBD2 (5 bases). CDR1 and CDR2 (germline): SGHVS, FQNEAQ. Trimming took off 1 base at V and 5 bases at J, with 16 bases between the two ends. This CDR3 region has 16 residues. The CDR3 region has the DNA TGTGCCAGCAGCTTAGATATCGCGATCGCGGGAGATACGCAGTATTTT. Its translation is CASSLDIAIAGDTQYF.

The chain recombines TRBV19 with TRBJ1-5, with D possibly being TRBD1 (5 bases). V was shortened by 7 bases and J by 5 bases, with 15 bases between the two germline ends. The CDR3 extends over 14 amino acids. CDR1 is LNHDA and CDR2 is SQIVND in the germline V gene (reference sequence). The CDR3 sequence is CASTGPQGYQPQHF. Written as DNA, the CDR3 is TGTGCCAGTACGGGCCCCCAGGGCTATCAGCCCCAGCATTTT.

This clone was observed once. The CDR3, as DNA: TGTGCCATCAGCCTAACAGGGAACACTGAAGCTTTCTTT. This encodes CAISLTGNTEAFF. The J gene is TRBJ1-1, the V gene TRBV10-3, with a tentative D call TRBD1 (5 bases). Trimming cost V 6 bases and J 1 base, with 9 bases left between them. This CDR3 contains 13 residues. The germline gives CDR1 ENHRY, CDR2 SYGVKD.

This sequence joins TRBV12-2 and TRBJ1-5. TRBV12-2 is a listed pseudogene. The CDR3 sequence is 16 residues long. This CDR3 reads CAGPGRELYSNQPQHF. CDR3 coding DNA: TGTGCAGGACCGGGACGGGAGCTATATAGCAATCAGCCCCAGCATTTT.

This chain connects TRBV9 to TRBJ2-1, with 7 bases lining up with TRBD2. This CDR3 contains 17 residues. Germline values: CDR1 SGDLS, CDR2 YYNGEE. J lost 5 bases, V lost 0 bases, and 11 bases had no gene match. This CDR3 is CASSVDPSGTVNNEQFF. The DNA for the CDR3 is TGTGCCAGCAGCGTAGATCCTAGCGGAACCGTGAACAATGAGCAGTTCTTC. Drawing the rest from reference TRBV9 and TRBJ2-1, the complete variable domain is DSGVTQTPKHLITATGQRVTLRCSPRSGDLSVYWYQQSLDQGLQFLIQYYNGEERAKGNILERFSAQQFPDLHSELNLSSLELGDSALYFCASSVDPSGTVNNEQFFGPGTRLTVL.

This rearrangement joins TRBV18 to TRBJ2-2; a weak D match, TRBD1 (5 bases). Deletions cut 2 bases from V and 1 base from J, with 8 bases between. This CDR3 contains 15 residues. CDR1 and CDR2 (germline): KGHSH, LQKENI. CDR3 loop: CASSPSGLNTGELFF. The CDR3 region has the DNA TGTGCCAGCTCACCATCAGGGTTGAACACCGGGGAGCTGTTTTTT.